This section outlines one T cell receptor beta chain sequence together with its context. Its specificity is unknown. TCR beta VDJ combinations and CDR3 sequences were profiled from genomic DNA. TCRdb independently ran MiXCR on the reads; one entry per CDR3 protein. The repertoire includes around 180,000 distinct CDR3 sequences, about 50% of them detected once, and 10% to 15% sits in the top ten. These data belong to a study of CD8+CD57+ T cells in acquired aplastic anemia. Background on the study: Sorted CD4+ and CD8+ cells yielded around 3.3 ug of DNA on average.

Whoever was chosen for sequencing had shown CD8+CD57+ cell expansion by flow cytometry. Every patient was diagnosed with severe acquired aplastic anemia. No therapy had been given to the patients at the time of blood sampling. Overall study findings and caveats: Patients showed no significant difference from controls in CD8+ Simpson's diversity.

CDR1 is SEHNR, CDR2 FQNEAQ, per germline (reference sequence). V lost 1 base, J lost 2 bases, and 8 bases lay in between. The CDR3 loop spans 14 amino acids. This sequence joins TRBV7-9 and TRBJ1-2, with D hard to call. The sequence derives from a human donor with aplastic anemia. The sequenced sample was sorted CD4+, CD8+, or CD8+CD57+ T cells (not recorded which) from PBMCs. CDR3 sequence (DNA): TGTGCCAGCAGCTTAGAAGGGCTGAACTATGGCTACACCTTC. Residues: CASSLEGLNYGYTF.